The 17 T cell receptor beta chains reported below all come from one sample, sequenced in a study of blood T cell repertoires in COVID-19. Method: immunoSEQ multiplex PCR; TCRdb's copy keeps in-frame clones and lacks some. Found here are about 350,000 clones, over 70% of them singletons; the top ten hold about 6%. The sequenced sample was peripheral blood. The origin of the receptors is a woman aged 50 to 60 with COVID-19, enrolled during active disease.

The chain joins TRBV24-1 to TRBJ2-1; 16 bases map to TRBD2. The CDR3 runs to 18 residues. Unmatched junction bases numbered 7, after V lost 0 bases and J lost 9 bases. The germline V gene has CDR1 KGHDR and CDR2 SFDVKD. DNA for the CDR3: TGTGCCACCAGTGATTTGCAAACGGGACTAGCGGGAGGGGGTGAGCAGTTCTTC. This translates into CATSDLQTGLAGGGEQFF.

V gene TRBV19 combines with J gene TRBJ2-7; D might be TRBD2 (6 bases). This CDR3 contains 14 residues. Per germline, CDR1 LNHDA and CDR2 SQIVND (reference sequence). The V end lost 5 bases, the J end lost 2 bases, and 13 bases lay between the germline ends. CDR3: CASSSSGLPYEQYF. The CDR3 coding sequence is TGTGCCAGTAGTTCGTCGGGACTCCCCTACGAGCAGTACTTC.

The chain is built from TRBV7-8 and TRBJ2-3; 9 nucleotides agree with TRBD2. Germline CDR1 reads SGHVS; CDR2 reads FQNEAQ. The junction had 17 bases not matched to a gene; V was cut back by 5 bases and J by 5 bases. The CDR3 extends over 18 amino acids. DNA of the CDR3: TGTGCCAGCAGCAATACTCGGGGCGGGAGGGCCCTCAGAGATACGCAGTATTTT. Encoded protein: CASSNTRGGRALRDTQYF.

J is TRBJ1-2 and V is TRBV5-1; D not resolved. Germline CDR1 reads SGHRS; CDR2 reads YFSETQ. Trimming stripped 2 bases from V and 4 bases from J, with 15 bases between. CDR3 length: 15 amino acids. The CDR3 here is CASSLGRVEIYGYTF. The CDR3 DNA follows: TGCGCCAGCAGCTTAGGTCGGGTTGAGATCTATGGCTACACCTTC.

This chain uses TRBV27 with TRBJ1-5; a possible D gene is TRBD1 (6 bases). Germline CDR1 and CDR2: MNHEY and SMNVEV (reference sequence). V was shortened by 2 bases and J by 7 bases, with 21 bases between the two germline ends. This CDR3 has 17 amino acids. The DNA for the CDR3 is TGTGCCAGCAGTTTACAACAGGGAGGGGGACACCGGCAGCCCCAGCATTTT. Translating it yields CASSLQQGGGHRQPQHF.

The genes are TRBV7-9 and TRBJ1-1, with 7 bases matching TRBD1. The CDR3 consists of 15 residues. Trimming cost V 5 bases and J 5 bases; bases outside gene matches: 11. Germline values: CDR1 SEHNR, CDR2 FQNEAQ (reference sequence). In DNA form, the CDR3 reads TGTGCCAGCAGCCCCCGACAGGGACGAGGGACTGAAGCTTTCTTT. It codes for CASSPRQGRGTEAFF.

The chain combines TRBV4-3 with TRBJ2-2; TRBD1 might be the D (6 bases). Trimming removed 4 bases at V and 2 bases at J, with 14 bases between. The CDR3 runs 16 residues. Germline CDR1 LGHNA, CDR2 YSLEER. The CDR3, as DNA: TGCGCCAGCAGCCCGGCGGACAGCCGAAACACCGGGGAGCTGTTTTTT. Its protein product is CASSPADSRNTGELFF.

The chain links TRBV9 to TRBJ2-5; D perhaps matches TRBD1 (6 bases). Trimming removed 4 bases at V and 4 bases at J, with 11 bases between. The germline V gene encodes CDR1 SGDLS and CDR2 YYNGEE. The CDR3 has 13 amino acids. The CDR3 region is CASSPGQIETQYF. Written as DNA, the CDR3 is TGTGCCAGCAGCCCCGGACAGATAGAGACCCAGTACTTC.

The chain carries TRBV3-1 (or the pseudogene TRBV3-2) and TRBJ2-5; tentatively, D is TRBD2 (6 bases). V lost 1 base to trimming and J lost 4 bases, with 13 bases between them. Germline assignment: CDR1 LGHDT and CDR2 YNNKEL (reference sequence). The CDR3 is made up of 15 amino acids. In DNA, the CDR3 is TGTGCCAGCAGCCAAGGTACCGGGAGCGGAGAGACCCAGTACTTC. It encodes CASSQGTGSGETQYF.

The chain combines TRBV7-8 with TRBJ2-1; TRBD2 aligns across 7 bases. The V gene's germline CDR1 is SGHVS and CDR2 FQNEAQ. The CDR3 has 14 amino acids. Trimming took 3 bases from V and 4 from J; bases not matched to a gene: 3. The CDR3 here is CASSFSGDYNEQFF. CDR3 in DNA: TGTGCCAGCAGCTTCAGCGGGGATTACAATGAGCAGTTCTTC.

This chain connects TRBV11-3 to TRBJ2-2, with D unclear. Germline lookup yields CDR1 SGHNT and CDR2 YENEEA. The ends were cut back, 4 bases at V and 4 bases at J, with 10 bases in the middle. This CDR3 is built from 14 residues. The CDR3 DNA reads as TGTGCCAGCAGCTCATCTAGACTCACCGGGGAGCTGTTTTTT. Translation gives CASSSSRLTGELFF.

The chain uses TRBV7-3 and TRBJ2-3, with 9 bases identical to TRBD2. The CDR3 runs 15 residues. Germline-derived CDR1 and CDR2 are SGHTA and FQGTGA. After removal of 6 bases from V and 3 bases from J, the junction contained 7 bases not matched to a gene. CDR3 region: CASRDSGRSTDTQYF. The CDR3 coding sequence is TGTGCCAGCAGGGATAGCGGGAGAAGTACAGATACGCAGTATTTT.

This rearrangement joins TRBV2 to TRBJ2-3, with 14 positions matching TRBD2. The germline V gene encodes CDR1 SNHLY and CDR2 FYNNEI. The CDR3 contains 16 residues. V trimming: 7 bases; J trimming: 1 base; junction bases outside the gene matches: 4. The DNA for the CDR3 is TGTGCCAGCACCGCGGGACTAGCGGGAGGCACAGATACGCAGTATTTT. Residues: CASTAGLAGGTDTQYF.

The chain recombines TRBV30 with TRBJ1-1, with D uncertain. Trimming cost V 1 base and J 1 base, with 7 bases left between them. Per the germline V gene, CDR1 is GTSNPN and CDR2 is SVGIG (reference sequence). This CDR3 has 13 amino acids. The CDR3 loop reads CAWSASQNTEAFF. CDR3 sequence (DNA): TGTGCCTGGAGTGCCAGTCAGAACACTGAAGCTTTCTTT.

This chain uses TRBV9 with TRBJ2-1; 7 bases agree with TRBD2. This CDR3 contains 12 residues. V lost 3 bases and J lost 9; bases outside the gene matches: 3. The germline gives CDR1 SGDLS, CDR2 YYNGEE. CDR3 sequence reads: CASSAGGSEQFF. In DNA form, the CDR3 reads TGTGCCAGCAGCGCCGGGGGGAGTGAGCAGTTCTTC.

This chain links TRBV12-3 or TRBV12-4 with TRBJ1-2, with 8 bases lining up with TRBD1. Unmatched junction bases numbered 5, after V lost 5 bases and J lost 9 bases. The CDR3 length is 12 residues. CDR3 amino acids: CASSAGGGSYTF. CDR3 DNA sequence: TGTGCCAGCAGTGCAGGGGGCGGGAGCTACACCTTC.

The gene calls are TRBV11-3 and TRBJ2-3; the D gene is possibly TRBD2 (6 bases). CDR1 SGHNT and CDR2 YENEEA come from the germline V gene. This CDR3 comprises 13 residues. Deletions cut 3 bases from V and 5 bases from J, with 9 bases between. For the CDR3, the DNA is TGTGCCAGCAGCTTCCGGCGGGAAGATACGCAGTATTTT. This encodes CASSFRREDTQYF.